This passage covers 27 T cell receptor beta chains from one sample sequenced in a study of T cells in Graves' hyperthyroidism and ophthalmopathy. Amplification of TCR beta CDR3 regions used RNA as the template. An initial round of RT-PCR targeting the TCR CDR3 relied on the HTBI primer set. TCRdb recomputed calls from the multiplex PCR reads with MiXCR, one row per CDR3 protein. The data show around 350,000 distinct CDR3 sequences, with 13% to 15% seen just once and approximately 19% held by the top ten. Sequences were obtained from blood. These receptors all come from a woman in her fifties or sixties with Graves' ophthalmopathy.

The sample holds many counts of this clonotype. The chain is built from TRBV11-3 and TRBJ2-3; D gene uncertain. The CDR3 is 15 amino acids. V was cut by 3 bases and J by 0 bases, with 10 bases left in between. CDR1 is SGHNT and CDR2 is YENEEA in the germline V gene. CDR3: CASSFHSTSTDTQYF. DNA of the CDR3: TGTGCCAGCAGCTTCCACAGCACTAGCACAGATACGCAGTATTTT.

This clonotype has a count of ten or more. The chain has TRBV27 and TRBJ2-5; D assignment may be TRBD1 or TRBD2 (7 bases each). V lost 2 bases to trimming and J lost 5 bases, with 12 bases between them. The CDR3 length is 14 residues. Germline V lookup: CDR1 MNHEY, CDR2 SMNVEV (reference sequence). The CDR3 loop is CASSLTQGGETQYF. CDR3 coding DNA: TGTGCCAGCAGTTTAACCCAGGGGGGGGAGACCCAGTACTTC.

J is TRBJ2-7 and V is TRBV7-2; 10 nucleotides agree with TRBD2. Germline V gene lookup returns CDR1 SGHTA and CDR2 FQGNSA. V lost 0 bases to trimming and J lost 2 bases; unmatched junction nucleotides: 1. The CDR3 has 15 amino acids. The CDR3 nucleotides are TGTGCCAGCAGCTTAGCAGCGGGAGGGACCTACGAGCAGTACTTC. Residues: CASSLAAGGTYEQYF.

In its sample, this clonotype was seen many times. The chain uses TRBV20-1 and TRBJ2-7; 7 bases are shared with TRBD2. The length of the CDR3 is 13 residues. The germline V gene has CDR1 DFQATT and CDR2 SNEGSKA (reference sequence). V dropped 3 bases and J dropped 6; count of bases not matched to a gene: 8. DNA for the CDR3: TGCAGTGCTAGGAAGGGGACTATAGTCGAGCAGTACTTC. This encodes CSARKGTIVEQYF.

This chain links TRBV14 with TRBJ2-7, with TRBD1 as a possible D gene (5 bases). This CDR3 contains 13 residues. CDR1 SGHDN and CDR2 FVKESK come from the germline V gene. Trimming shortened V by 3 bases and J by 3 bases, and 9 bases separated the two germline ends. CDR3 residues: CASSHRRVYEQYF. CDR3 DNA sequence: TGTGCCAGCAGCCATCGCAGGGTCTACGAGCAGTACTTC.

This clonotype was counted at least ten times. The chain has TRBV6-2 or TRBV6-3 and TRBJ2-3, with a possible D match to TRBD2 (6 bases). The CDR3 is made up of 14 amino acids. Germline values: CDR1 MNHEY, CDR2 SVGEGT. V gave up 2 bases and J gave up 4 bases, with 10 bases separating them. CDR3 amino acids: CASSYRRESDTQYF. In DNA form, the CDR3 reads TGTGCCAGCAGTTACAGGAGGGAGTCAGATACGCAGTATTTT.

The chain joins TRBV19 to TRBJ2-2, with D possibly matching TRBD2 (5 bases). The CDR3 contains 14 residues. From germline, CDR1 is LNHDA and CDR2 SQIVND (reference sequence). V lost 1 base and J 7 bases, leaving 10 bases between the germline ends. The CDR3 coding sequence is TGTGCCAGTAGTATAGTCCCTGGGAGCGGGGAGCTGTTTTTT. This encodes CASSIVPGSGELFF.

V usage is TRBV28 and J usage is TRBJ1-1; D is possibly TRBD1 (5 bases). V shed 3 bases and J shed 1 base, with 12 bases lying between them. Germline V lookup: CDR1 MDHEN, CDR2 SYDVKM. CDR3 length equals 15 residues. The CDR3 spells CASSLVLTANTEAFF. The DNA for the CDR3 is TGTGCCAGCAGTTTGGTCCTGACAGCGAACACTGAAGCTTTCTTT. Full variable domain (missing parts from reference TRBV28 and TRBJ1-1): DVKVTQSSRYLVKRTGEKVFLECVQDMDHENMFWYRQDPGLGLRLIYFSYDVKMKEKGDIPEGYSVSREKKERFSLILESASTNQTSMYLCASSLVLTANTEAFFGQGTRLTVV.

The V gene is TRBV29-1, the J gene TRBJ2-1; D possibly corresponds to TRBD2 (5 bases). The germline V gene has CDR1 SQVTM and CDR2 ANQGSEA. The CDR3 has 12 amino acids. The V end lost 5 bases, the J end lost 7 bases, and 12 bases lay between the germline ends. CDR3 sequence: CSVSRGSNEQFF. The CDR3 nucleotides read TGCAGCGTTTCCCGGGGTAGTAATGAGCAGTTCTTC.

This clonotype was seen repeatedly, ten times or more. The J gene is TRBJ1-2, the V gene TRBV20-1, with 7 bases lining up with TRBD1. The CDR3 extends over 13 amino acids. Germline V CDR1 and CDR2: DFQATT, SNEGSKA (reference sequence). Unmatched junction bases numbered 6, after V lost 6 bases and J lost 2 bases. CDR3 loop: CSAVTGINYGYTF. CDR3 DNA sequence: TGCAGTGCCGTGACAGGGATCAACTATGGCTACACCTTC.

The sample holds many counts of this clonotype. The chain is built from TRBV6-1 and TRBJ2-3, with D possibly called TRBD1 or TRBD2 (5 bases each). Germline CDR1 is MNHNS and CDR2 is SASEGT. V lost 4 bases to trimming and J lost 6 bases, with 11 bases between them. The CDR3 contains 13 residues. DNA of the CDR3: TGTGCCAGCAGTGGGGACCCGGGGGATACGCAGTATTTT. The encoded protein is CASSGDPGDTQYF.

This clonotype was counted only a few times. The V gene is TRBV24-1, the J gene TRBJ1-5, with TRBD1 identical over 8 bases. Germline loops: CDR1 KGHDR, CDR2 SFDVKD. CDR3 length: 12 residues. The J segment lost 15 bases and the V segment lost 3 bases, leaving 6 bases of the junction unmatched. DNA for the CDR3: TGTGCCACCAGTGATCGCGGACAGGGTCGGCATTTT. Amino acid sequence: CATSDRGQGRHF.

This clonotype was seen ten or more times. CDR3 loop: CASSWRTGGSYEQYF. The CDR3 bases are TGTGCCAGCAGCTGGCGGACAGGGGGCTCCTACGAGCAGTACTTC. The chain combines TRBV13 with TRBJ2-7; 10 positions match TRBD1. Germline V gene lookup returns CDR1 PRHDT and CDR2 FYEKMQ (reference sequence). With V trimmed by 4 bases and J by 0 bases, 3 bases remained unmatched. The CDR3 runs 15 residues.

This clonotype has ten or more counts. V gene TRBV28 combines with J gene TRBJ2-7, with a weak D call TRBD2 (6 bases). The germline gives CDR1 MDHEN, CDR2 SYDVKM. Trimming cost V 5 bases and J 3 bases, with 11 bases left between them. This CDR3 has 13 amino acids. As DNA, the CDR3 is TGTGCCAGCAGTATTGGGAGGAGCTACGAGCAGTACTTC. Encoded protein: CASSIGRSYEQYF. Filled out from reference TRBV28 and TRBJ2-7, the complete variable domain reads DVKVTQSSRYLVKRTGEKVFLECVQDMDHENMFWYRQDPGLGLRLIYFSYDVKMKEKGDIPEGYSVSREKKERFSLILESASTNQTSMYLCASSIGRSYEQYFGPGTRLTVT.

At least ten counts were recorded for this clonotype. The chain recombines TRBV12-3 or TRBV12-4 with TRBJ1-5; D not resolved. V shed 6 bases and J shed 4 bases, with 10 bases lying between them. CDR3 size: 13 residues. The CDR3 is CASRSQRNQPQHF. CDR3 DNA sequence: TGTGCCAGCAGATCACAGCGAAATCAGCCCCAGCATTTT.

There are many counts of this clonotype. This chain uses TRBV12-3 or TRBV12-4 with TRBJ1-1; 7 bases line up with TRBD1. The V and J ends lost 2 bases and 0 bases, in that order; junction bases with no gene match: 6. There are 16 residues in the CDR3. The chain's CDR3 is CASSLRQGGMNTEAFF. The CDR3 coding sequence is TGTGCCAGCAGTTTAAGGCAGGGGGGGATGAACACTGAAGCTTTCTTT.

About this clonotype: This may be a read error: a much more frequent sequence differs by one nucleotide. The V and J genes are TRBV12-3 or TRBV12-4 and TRBJ2-7, with TRBD1 as a possible D gene (6 bases). This CDR3 contains 13 residues. Trimming removed 6 bases from V and 5 bases from J, with 14 bases in between. CDR3 nucleotides: TGTGCCAGCAGCGTGCAGGGGAGCCACGAGCAGTACTTC. The encoded protein is CASSVQGSHEQYF.

In nucleotides, the CDR3 is TGTGCCAGCAGTTCGACCGGTCGGGAAACTGAAGCTTTCTTT. Translation gives CASSSTGRETEAFF. The chain recombines TRBV6-1 with TRBJ1-1; D ambiguous. Looked up from germline, CDR1 is MNHNS and CDR2 is SASEGT. Trimming left V 5 bases short and J 5 bases short, with 15 bases between. The CDR3 length is 14 residues.

The chain is built from TRBV7-9 and TRBJ1-5; possibly TRBD1 for D (6 bases). Looked up from germline, CDR1 is SEHNR and CDR2 is FQNEAQ (reference sequence). V lost 5 bases to trimming and J lost 6 bases, with 11 bases between them. The length of the CDR3 is 13 residues. The CDR3 DNA is TGTGCCAGCAGCCTCCGGGGGCTTCAGCCCCAGCATTTT. Translation: CASSLRGLQPQHF.

V usage is TRBV19 and J usage is TRBJ2-3; TRBD2 aligns across 7 bases. Trimming removed 6 bases from V and 4 bases from J; junction bases left unmatched: 22. The germline CDR1 and CDR2 sequences are LNHDA and SQIVND (reference sequence). This CDR3 has 19 residues. The CDR3: CASRAPWGVASGTPDTQYF. The CDR3 DNA is TGTGCCAGTAGAGCCCCGTGGGGGGTAGCGAGCGGGACCCCAGATACGCAGTATTTT. Supplemented by reference TRBV19 and TRBJ2-3, the full variable domain reads DGGITQSPKYLFRKEGQNVTLSCEQNLNHDAMYWYRQDPGQGLRLIYYSQIVNDFQKGDIAEGYSVSREKKESFPLTVTSAQKNPTAFYLCASRAPWGVASGTPDTQYFGPGTRLTVL.

This clonotype appeared many times. J is TRBJ2-3 and V is TRBV20-1; weak D call: TRBD1 (5 bases). Trimming took off 3 bases at V and 0 bases at J, with 10 bases between the two ends. The CDR3 length is 14 residues. The germline CDR1 and CDR2 sequences are DFQATT and SNEGSKA (reference sequence). CDR3 in DNA: TGCAGTGCTAGCAGGGCAGGGAGCACAGATACGCAGTATTTT. It yields the protein CSASRAGSTDTQYF.

Written as DNA, the CDR3 is TGTGCCACCAGTGATAGACAGGGGGAACAGCCCCAGCATTTT. This gives the protein CATSDRQGEQPQHF. V gene TRBV24-1 combines with J gene TRBJ1-5, with 9 bases that match TRBD1. There are 14 residues in the CDR3. Losses at the gene ends were 3 bases for V and 7 bases for J; bases not matched to a gene: 3. In germline, CDR1 is KGHDR, CDR2 SFDVKD.

The sample holds a few counts of this clonotype. The J gene is TRBJ1-1, the V gene TRBV6-1, with 7 positions matching TRBD1. This CDR3 is 14 amino acids long. From germline, CDR1 is MNHNS and CDR2 SASEGT. V dropped 8 bases and J dropped 4; count of bases not matched to a gene: 10. CDR3 bases: TGTGCCAGCCGCTCCCAGACAGGGACCACTGAAGCTTTCTTT. Translating it yields CASRSQTGTTEAFF.

The table lists this clonotype with many counts. The chain employs TRBV13 and TRBJ2-7, with 9 bases lining up with TRBD2. Germline CDR1 is PRHDT and CDR2 is FYEKMQ (reference sequence). The CDR3 extends over 17 amino acids. V shed 2 bases and J 6 bases; nucleotides not matched to a gene: 14. The chain's CDR3 is CASSLWDLSGSSPEQYF. CDR3 nucleotides: TGTGCCAGCAGCTTATGGGACCTTAGCGGGAGTTCCCCCGAGCAGTACTTC.

The CDR3 DNA is TGCGCCAGCCCCCAGCCCCCAGGTTGGGACTACGAGCAGTACTTC. Amino acid sequence: CASPQPPGWDYEQYF. V gene TRBV10-1 combines with J gene TRBJ2-7; D is uncertain. CDR3 size: 15 residues. Germline assignment: CDR1 WNHNN and CDR2 SYGVQD (reference sequence). Trimming stripped 8 bases from V and 3 bases from J, with 20 bases between.

This clonotype was seen at least ten times. This chain connects TRBV24-1 to TRBJ2-1; the D gene is possibly TRBD1 (5 bases). The CDR3 contains 16 residues. From germline, CDR1 is KGHDR and CDR2 SFDVKD. V gave up 5 bases and J gave up 5 bases, with 18 bases separating them. CDR3 sequence reads: CATSGKLGQGDNEQFF. The CDR3 DNA is TGTGCCACCAGTGGAAAGTTAGGTCAGGGTGACAATGAGCAGTTCTTC.

This clonotype was observed many times. The chain carries TRBV29-1 and TRBJ2-7; 13 nucleotides line up with TRBD2. The end of the DNA fits TRBJ2-1 better, so the J call may be wrong. Germline V gene data show CDR1 as SQVTM and CDR2 as ANQGSEA. The CDR3 consists of 16 residues. CDR3 coding DNA: TGCAGCGTTGAAGGGAGAACTAGCGGGAGGGCCTACGAGCAGTTCTTC. Its translation is CSVEGRTSGRAYEQFF.